The present T cell receptor (beta chain) was sequenced within a study of T cells in Graves' hyperthyroidism and ophthalmopathy. General study findings and limits: Ophthalmopathy, which appeared later, was predicted by the model a median 6.5 months before onset.

Regarding this clonotype: The antigen is undetermined.

Patients aged 18 to 65 had newly diagnosed hyperthyroidism of under 2 months' duration. Researchers took RNA transcripts and amplified the TCR beta CDR3 regions from them. When the TCR CDR3 underwent first-round RT-PCR, the HTBI primer set was used. One entry per CDR3 protein results from TCRdb running MiXCR on the multiplex PCR reads. This table has nearly 750,000 distinct CDR3 sequences, approximately 36% appearing once. The CDR3 consists of 14 residues. Losses at the gene ends were 7 bases for V and 2 bases for J; bases not matched to a gene: 6. The germline gives CDR1 MNHEY, CDR2 SVGEGT. This receptor was obtained from a woman in her 40s with Graves' hyperthyroidism. The chain combines TRBV6-2 or TRBV6-3 with TRBJ1-2; 8 nucleotides align to TRBD1. The sequenced sample was blood. CDR3 nucleotide sequence: TGTGCCAGCACCCAGGGGGCCCAAAACTATGGCTACACCTTC. It specifies CASTQGAQNYGYTF.